The clone carrying this T cell receptor beta chain occurred once. What it recognizes is unknown. No infections or other immune events were documented during collection. The record originates from a study of identifying expanded T cells in peripheral blood. Whole-study results and caveats: Technical replicates showed approximately 1.2 changed clones; approximately 2 weeks approximately 15; four weeks 19.

Sequenced by immunoSEQ multiplex PCR; TCRdb stores in-frame clones only, minus some. The sample gives about 98,000 clones, roughly 88% of which show up once; roughly 15% is in the top ten. The length of the CDR3 is 17 residues. The germline V gene encodes CDR1 SGHRS and CDR2 YFSETQ. The V end lost 0 bases, the J end lost 1 base, and 16 bases lay between the germline ends. Sample: blood. This sequence originates from a person aged 18 to 75 in good health. J is TRBJ1-1 and V is TRBV5-1; a weak D match, TRBD1 (5 bases). The CDR3 DNA reads TGCGCCAGCAGCTTGGGCCCCATGGGACTGCAGAACACTGAAGCTTTCTTT. Amino acid sequence: CASSLGPMGLQNTEAFF.